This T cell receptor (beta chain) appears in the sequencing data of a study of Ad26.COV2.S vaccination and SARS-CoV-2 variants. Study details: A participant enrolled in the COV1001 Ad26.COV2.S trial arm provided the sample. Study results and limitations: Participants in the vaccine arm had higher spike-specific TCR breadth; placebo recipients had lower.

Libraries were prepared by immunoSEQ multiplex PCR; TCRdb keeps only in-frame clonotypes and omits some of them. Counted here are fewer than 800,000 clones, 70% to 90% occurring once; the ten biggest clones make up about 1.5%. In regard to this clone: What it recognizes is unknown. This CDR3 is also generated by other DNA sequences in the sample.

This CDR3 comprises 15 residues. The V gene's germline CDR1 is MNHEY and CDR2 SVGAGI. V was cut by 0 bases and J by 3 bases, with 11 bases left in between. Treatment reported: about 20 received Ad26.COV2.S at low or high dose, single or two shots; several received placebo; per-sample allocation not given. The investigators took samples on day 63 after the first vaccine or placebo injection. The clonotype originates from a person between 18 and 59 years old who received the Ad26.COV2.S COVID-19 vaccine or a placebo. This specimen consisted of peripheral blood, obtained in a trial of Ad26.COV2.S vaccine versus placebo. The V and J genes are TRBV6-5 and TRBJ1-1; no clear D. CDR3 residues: CASSYSRGGDTEAFF. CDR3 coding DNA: TGTGCCAGCAGTTACTCGAGAGGCGGGGACACTGAAGCTTTCTTT.